These 18 T cell receptor beta chains were all obtained from the same sample, sequenced in a study of shared clonotypes between healthy human individuals. Some clones are missing from TCRdb's copy, which holds only in-frame ones; the method was immunoSEQ multiplex PCR. The sample lists roughly 490,000 clones; around 78% were seen once. Sequencing input: PBMCs. The receptors stem from a woman aged 40-49 years in good health. Some clones in this sample may be carry-over from other donors' samples.

The chain links TRBV28 to TRBJ2-7; TRBD1 matches at 9 bases. The CDR3 is 16 amino acids. Germline V lookup: CDR1 MDHEN, CDR2 SYDVKM. Germline trimming cut 11 bases from V and 3 bases from J; bases unmatched to any gene: 17. The CDR3 nucleotides read TGTGCCCACAGGGGGCCCGGACAGGGGTTATTCTACGAGCAGTACTTC. Translated: CAHRGPGQGLFYEQYF.

Concerning this clone: The junction shows a germline mismatch at one end, possibly a read error. This chain uses TRBV11-2 with TRBJ2-7, with 7 nucleotides matching TRBD1. In germline, CDR1 is SGHAT, CDR2 FQNNGV. CDR3 length equals 13 residues. In nucleotides, the CDR3 is TGTGCCACCAGCCGACAGGGCAACTACGAGCAGTACTTC. It specifies CATSRQGNYEQYF.

This clone is a singleton in its sample. The CDR3 nucleotides are TGTGCCAGCAGCTTAAACCCTGGAACGATTCAGCCCCAGCATTTT. Amino acids: CASSLNPGTIQPQHF. The chain combines TRBV7-2 with TRBJ1-5; D is ambiguous. V was clipped by 2 bases and J by 6 bases, with 14 bases between them. Looked up from germline, CDR1 is SGHTA and CDR2 is FQGNSA. The CDR3 is made up of 15 amino acids.

In DNA form, the CDR3 reads TGTGCCAGCAGTCAAACATGGCGGGGTGAAAAACTGTTTTTT. This encodes CASSQTWRGEKLFF. The chain links TRBV6-5 to TRBJ1-4; D is ambiguous. Germline-derived CDR1 and CDR2 are MNHEY and SVGAGI. V lost 5 bases, J lost 7 bases, and 14 bases lay in between. The CDR3 runs 14 residues.

V and J are TRBV30 and TRBJ1-2; D uncertain. The CDR3 is 14 amino acids. V was cut by 1 base and J by 7 bases, with 16 bases left in between. The germline V gene has CDR1 GTSNPN and CDR2 SVGIG (reference sequence). The CDR3 DNA reads as TGTGCCTGGAGTGAACAAATTCCACCGCGTGGCTACACCTTC. Residues: CAWSEQIPPRGYTF.

The chain links TRBV7-9 to TRBJ2-1; 8 bases line up with TRBD2. Per the germline V gene, CDR1 is SEHNR and CDR2 is FQNEAQ (reference sequence). Unmatched junction bases numbered 7, after V lost 5 bases and J lost 4 bases. The CDR3 consists of 15 residues. The CDR3 coding sequence is TGTGCCAGCAGCGCCGGACTAGCTGGTTACAATGAGCAGTTCTTC. Its protein is CASSAGLAGYNEQFF.

This clone was seen only a few times. CDR3 sequence reads: CASSPRTAQNTEAFF. CDR3 sequence (DNA): TGCGCCAGCAGCCCGAGGACAGCTCAGAACACTGAAGCTTTCTTT. The rearrangement joins TRBV5-1 to TRBJ1-1; D perhaps matches TRBD1 (6 bases). V was shortened by 4 bases and J by 1 base, with 14 bases between the two germline ends. CDR1 SGHRS and CDR2 YFSETQ come from the germline V gene. The CDR3 has 15 amino acids.

The chain couples TRBV5-1 to TRBJ2-3; D tentatively fits TRBD1 or TRBD2 (5 bases each). V was cut by 0 bases and J by 7 bases, with 21 bases left in between. CDR3 length: 17 amino acids. Germline assignment: CDR1 SGHRS and CDR2 YFSETQ. The CDR3, as DNA: TGCGCCAGCAGCTTGGAGGGGATTACGGCGGGTCATTATACGCAGTATTTT. It encodes CASSLEGITAGHYTQYF.

V gene TRBV6-5 combines with J gene TRBJ2-7; 9 bases align to TRBD2. This CDR3 comprises 13 residues. V was clipped by 4 bases and J by 6 bases; unmatched bases: 4. CDR1 is MNHEY and CDR2 is SVGAGI in the germline V gene. As DNA, the CDR3 is TGTGCCAGCAGTTCCCCGACTAGCGGCGAGCAGTACTTC. Protein product: CASSSPTSGEQYF.

The chain joins TRBV19 to TRBJ1-5, with D perhaps matching TRBD1 (6 bases). Trimming shortened V by 0 bases and J by 1 base, and 10 bases separated the two germline ends. The CDR3 totals 16 residues. CDR1 is LNHDA and CDR2 is SQIVND in the germline V gene (reference sequence). CDR3 coding DNA: TGTGCCAGTAGTATAGATCGGGGGCGAAGCAATCAGCCCCAGCATTTT. It specifies CASSIDRGRSNQPQHF.

This chain connects TRBV11-2 to TRBJ2-7, with 9 bases that match TRBD2. Germline V CDR1 and CDR2: SGHAT, FQNNGV. Trimming took 4 bases from V and 4 from J; bases not matched to a gene: 11. CDR3 length equals 16 residues. The CDR3 loop reads CASSSRLAVVPYEQYF. The CDR3 DNA reads TGTGCCAGCAGCTCCCGACTAGCGGTCGTCCCGTACGAGCAGTACTTC.

The V and J genes are TRBV5-4 and TRBJ2-3, with TRBD1 identical over 9 bases. V shed 0 bases, J shed 5 bases, and the junction held 1 base outside the gene matches. Per the germline V gene, CDR1 is SGHNT and CDR2 is YYREEE (reference sequence). The CDR3 length is 14 residues. The CDR3 region has the DNA TGTGCCAGCAGCTTGGGACAGGGGGGAGATACGCAGTATTTT. It translates to CASSLGQGGDTQYF.

The chain carries TRBV19 and TRBJ1-2, with no clear D. CDR3 length: 13 residues. Trimming cost V 7 bases and J 2 bases, with 11 bases left between them. The germline gives CDR1 LNHDA, CDR2 SQIVND (reference sequence). The DNA for the CDR3 is TGTGCCAGTAAGGAAAGGGAAAACTATGGCTACACCTTC. It translates to CASKERENYGYTF.

J is TRBJ1-2 and V is TRBV6-5; D uncertain. Trimming removed 6 bases from V and 2 bases from J, with 7 bases in between. The CDR3 totals 12 residues. Germline CDR1 reads MNHEY; CDR2 reads SVGAGI. CDR3 DNA sequence: TGTGCCAGCAGAAGACCCAACTATGGCTACACCTTC. Translation: CASRRPNYGYTF.

This rearrangement joins TRBV27 to TRBJ2-5; 7 bases map to TRBD2. The CDR3 has 14 amino acids. CDR1 and CDR2 from the germline V gene are MNHEY and SMNVEV (reference sequence). With 7 bases clipped from V and 4 bases from J, the junction kept 9 bases outside the gene matches. The CDR3 loop is CASNNGGSGETQYF. For the CDR3, the DNA is TGTGCCAGCAATAACGGCGGGAGTGGAGAGACCCAGTACTTC.

This clone was detected once. The rearrangement uses TRBV10-3 and TRBJ2-2; 9 nucleotides agree with TRBD1. The CDR3 has 15 residues. V was clipped by 2 bases and J by 7 bases; unmatched bases: 5. Per the germline V gene, CDR1 is ENHRY and CDR2 is SYGVKD. The CDR3 sequence: CAISEGTGIHGELFF. Written as DNA, the CDR3 is TGTGCCATCAGTGAGGGGACAGGGATTCACGGGGAGCTGTTTTTT.

The chain joins TRBV4-3 to TRBJ1-2, with 7 bases that match TRBD1. Germline-derived CDR1 and CDR2 are LGHNA and YSLEER. CDR3 length: 15 residues. The V gene end was trimmed by 2 bases and the J gene end by 5 bases; junction bases not matched to a gene: 8. The CDR3 region is CASSQTIGGAYGYTF. The CDR3 DNA follows: TGCGCCAGCAGCCAAACCATAGGGGGCGCTTATGGCTACACCTTC.

The CDR3 loop is CASTLGIGEGPNTIYF. DNA for the CDR3: TGTGCCAGCACCTTGGGGATTGGGGAAGGACCAAACACCATATATTTT. V is TRBV28 and J is TRBJ1-3; D is unresolved. Trimming took 7 bases from V and 6 from J, leaving 22 bases between them. Germline lookup yields CDR1 MDHEN and CDR2 SYDVKM. This CDR3 spans 16 amino acids. The full variable domain, rest sourced from reference TRBV28 and TRBJ1-3, is DVKVTQSSRYLVKRTGEKVFLECVQDMDHENMFWYRQDPGLGLRLIYFSYDVKMKEKGDIPEGYSVSREKKERFSLILESASTNQTSMYLCASTLGIGEGPNTIYFGEGSWLTVV.